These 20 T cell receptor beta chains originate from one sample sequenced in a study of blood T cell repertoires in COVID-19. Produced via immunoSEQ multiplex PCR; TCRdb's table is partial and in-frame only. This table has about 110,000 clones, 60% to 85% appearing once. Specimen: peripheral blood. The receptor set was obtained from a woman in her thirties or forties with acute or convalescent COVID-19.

Here the CDR3 DNA reads TGTGCCAGCAAGACATCCACAGATACGCAGTATTTT. Amino acids: CASKTSTDTQYF. V usage is TRBV27 and J usage is TRBJ2-3, with unresolved D. CDR3 length: 12 residues. V lost 7 bases to trimming and J lost 2 bases, with 7 bases between them. Germline CDR1 MNHEY, CDR2 SMNVEV (reference sequence).

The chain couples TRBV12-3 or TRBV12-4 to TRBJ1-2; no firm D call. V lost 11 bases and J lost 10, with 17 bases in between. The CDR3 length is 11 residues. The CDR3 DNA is TGTGCCTCAGGCAGTTCCTGGAACTACACCTTC. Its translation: CASGSSWNYTF.

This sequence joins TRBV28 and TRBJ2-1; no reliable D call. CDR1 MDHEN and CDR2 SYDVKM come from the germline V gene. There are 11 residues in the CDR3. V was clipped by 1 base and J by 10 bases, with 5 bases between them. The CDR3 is CASSLLREQFF. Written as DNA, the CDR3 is TGTGCCAGCAGTTTATTGAGGGAGCAGTTCTTC.

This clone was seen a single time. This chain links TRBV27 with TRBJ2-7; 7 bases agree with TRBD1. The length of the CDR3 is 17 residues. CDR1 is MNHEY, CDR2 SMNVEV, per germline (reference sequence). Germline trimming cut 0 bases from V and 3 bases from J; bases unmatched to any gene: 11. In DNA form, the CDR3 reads TGTGCCAGCAGTTTATCATCTTTTTGGGACAGAAACTACGAGCAGTACTTC. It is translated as CASSLSSFWDRNYEQYF.

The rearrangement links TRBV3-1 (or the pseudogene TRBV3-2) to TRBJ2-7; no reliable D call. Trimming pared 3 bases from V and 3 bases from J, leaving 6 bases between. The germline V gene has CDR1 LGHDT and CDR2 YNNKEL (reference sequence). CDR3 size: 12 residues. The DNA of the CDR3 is TGTGCCAGCAGCCACGGCGGCTACGAGCAGTACTTC. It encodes CASSHGGYEQYF.

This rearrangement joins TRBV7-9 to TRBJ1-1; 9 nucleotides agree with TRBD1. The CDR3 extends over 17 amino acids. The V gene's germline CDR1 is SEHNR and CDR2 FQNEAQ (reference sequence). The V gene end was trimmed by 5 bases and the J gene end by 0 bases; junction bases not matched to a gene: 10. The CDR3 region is CASSRGDRDGLNTEAFF. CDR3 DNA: TGTGCCAGCAGCCGCGGGGACAGGGATGGGTTGAACACTGAAGCTTTCTTT.

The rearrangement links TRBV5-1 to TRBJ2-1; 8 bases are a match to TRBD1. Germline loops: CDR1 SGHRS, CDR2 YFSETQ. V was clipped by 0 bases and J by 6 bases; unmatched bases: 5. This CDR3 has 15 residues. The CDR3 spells CASSLATTGGNEQFF. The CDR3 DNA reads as TGCGCCAGCAGCTTGGCGACCACAGGGGGCAATGAGCAGTTCTTC.

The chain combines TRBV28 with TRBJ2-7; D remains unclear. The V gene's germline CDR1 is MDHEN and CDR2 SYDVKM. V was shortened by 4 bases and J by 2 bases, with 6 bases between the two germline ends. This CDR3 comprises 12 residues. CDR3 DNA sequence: TGTGCCAGCAGTTCCTACCCCTACGAGCAGTACTTC. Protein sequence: CASSSYPYEQYF.

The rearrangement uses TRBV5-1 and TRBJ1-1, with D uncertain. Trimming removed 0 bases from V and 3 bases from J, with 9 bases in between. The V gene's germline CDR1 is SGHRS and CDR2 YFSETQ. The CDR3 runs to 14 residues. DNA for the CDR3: TGCGCCAGCAGCTTGGTACAGTCGGACACTGAAGCTTTCTTT. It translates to CASSLVQSDTEAFF.

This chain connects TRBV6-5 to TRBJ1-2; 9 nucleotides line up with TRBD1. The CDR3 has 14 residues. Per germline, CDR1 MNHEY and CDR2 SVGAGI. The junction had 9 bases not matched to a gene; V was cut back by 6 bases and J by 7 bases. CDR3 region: CASSLTGQGSGYTF. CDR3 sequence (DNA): TGTGCCAGCAGCCTCACCGGACAGGGGAGTGGCTACACCTTC.

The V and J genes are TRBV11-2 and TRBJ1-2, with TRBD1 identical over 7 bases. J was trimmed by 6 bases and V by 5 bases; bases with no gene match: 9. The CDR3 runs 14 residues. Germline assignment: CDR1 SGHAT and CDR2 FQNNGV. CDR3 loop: CASSTTDRRDGYTF. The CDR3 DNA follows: TGTGCCAGCAGCACGACGGACAGGCGGGATGGCTACACCTTC. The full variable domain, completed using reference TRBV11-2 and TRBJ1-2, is EAGVAQSPRYKIIEKRQSVAFWCNPISGHATLYWYQQILGQGPKLLIQFQNNGVVDDSQLPKDRFSAERLKGVDSTLKIQPAKLEDSAVYLCASSTTDRRDGYTFGSGTRLTVV.

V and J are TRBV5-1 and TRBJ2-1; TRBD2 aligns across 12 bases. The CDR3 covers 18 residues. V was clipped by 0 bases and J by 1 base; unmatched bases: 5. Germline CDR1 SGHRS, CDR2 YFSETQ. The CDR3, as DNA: TGCGCCAGCAGCTTGGGGACTAGCGGGGTTCCTTCCTACAATGAGCAGTTCTTC. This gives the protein CASSLGTSGVPSYNEQFF.

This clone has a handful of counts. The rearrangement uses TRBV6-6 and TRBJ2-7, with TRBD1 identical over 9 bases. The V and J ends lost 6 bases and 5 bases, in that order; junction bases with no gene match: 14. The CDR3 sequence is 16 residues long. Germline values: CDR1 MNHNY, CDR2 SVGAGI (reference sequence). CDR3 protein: CASRRPAGQGWDEQYF. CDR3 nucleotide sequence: TGTGCCAGCAGGCGCCCCGCCGGACAGGGGTGGGACGAGCAGTACTTC.

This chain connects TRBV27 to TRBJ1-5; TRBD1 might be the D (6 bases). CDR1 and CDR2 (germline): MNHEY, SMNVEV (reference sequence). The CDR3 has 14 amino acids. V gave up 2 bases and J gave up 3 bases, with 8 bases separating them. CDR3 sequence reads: CASSLNRDNQPQHF. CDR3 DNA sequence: TGTGCCAGCAGTTTAAACAGGGACAATCAGCCCCAGCATTTT.

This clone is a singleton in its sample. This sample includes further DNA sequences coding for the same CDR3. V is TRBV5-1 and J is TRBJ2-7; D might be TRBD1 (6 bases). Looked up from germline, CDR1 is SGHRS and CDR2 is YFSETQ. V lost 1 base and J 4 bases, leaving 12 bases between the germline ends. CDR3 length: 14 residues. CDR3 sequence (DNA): TGCGCCAGCAGCTTGAGGACAGATTCGTACGAGCAGTACTTC. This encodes CASSLRTDSYEQYF.

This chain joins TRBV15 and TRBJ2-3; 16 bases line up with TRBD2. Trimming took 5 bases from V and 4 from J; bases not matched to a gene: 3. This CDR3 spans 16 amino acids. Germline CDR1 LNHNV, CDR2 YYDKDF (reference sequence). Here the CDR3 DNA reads TGTGCCACCAGCGACGGGACTAGCGGGGGGGCAGATACGCAGTATTTT. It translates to CATSDGTSGGADTQYF.

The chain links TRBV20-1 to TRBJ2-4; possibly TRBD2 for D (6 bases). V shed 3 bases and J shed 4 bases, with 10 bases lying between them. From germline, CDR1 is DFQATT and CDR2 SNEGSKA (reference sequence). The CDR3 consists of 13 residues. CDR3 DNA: TGCAGTGCTAGTCTCGCGGGGAAAAACATTCAGTACTTC. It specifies CSASLAGKNIQYF.

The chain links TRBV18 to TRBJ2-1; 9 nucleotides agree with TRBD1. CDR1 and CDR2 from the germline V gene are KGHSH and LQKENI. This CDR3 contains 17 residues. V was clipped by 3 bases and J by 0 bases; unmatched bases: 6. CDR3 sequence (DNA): TGTGCCAGCTCACCCCTGGGACAGGGACTCTCCTACAATGAGCAGTTCTTC. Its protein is CASSPLGQGLSYNEQFF.

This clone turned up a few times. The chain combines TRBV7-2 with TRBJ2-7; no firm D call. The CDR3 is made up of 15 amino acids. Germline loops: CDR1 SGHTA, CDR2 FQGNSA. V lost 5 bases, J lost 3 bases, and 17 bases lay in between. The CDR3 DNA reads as TGTGCCAGCAGCGCCGCATTCAGTAAACACTACGAGCAGTACTTC. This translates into CASSAAFSKHYEQYF.

In DNA form, the CDR3 reads TGTGCCAGCAGTCGTACAGGGGCTGGAAACACCATATATTTT. The encoded protein is CASSRTGAGNTIYF. The chain is built from TRBV27 and TRBJ1-3; 7 nucleotides match TRBD1. Germline V CDR1 and CDR2: MNHEY, SMNVEV (reference sequence). Trimming removed 5 bases from V and 2 bases from J; junction bases left unmatched: 3. The CDR3 contains 14 residues.